Below are 3 T cell receptor beta chains sequenced from a single sample in a study of T cells in Graves' hyperthyroidism and ophthalmopathy. Amplified TCR beta CDR3 regions derived from RNA transcripts. An initial round of RT-PCR targeting the TCR CDR3 relied on the HTBI primer set. MiXCR was run by TCRdb on the multiplex PCR reads, yielding one entry per CDR3 protein. In the table there are about 560,000 distinct CDR3 sequences, 16% of which are singletons. The sample consisted of blood. The receptors shown here come from a woman between 18 and 30 years old with Graves' hyperthyroidism.

This clonotype was counted at least ten times. The rearrangement joins TRBV30 to TRBJ1-2; weak D call: TRBD1 (6 bases). V lost 3 bases to trimming and J lost 3 bases, with 11 bases between them. Germline CDR1 reads GTSNPN; CDR2 reads SVGIG (reference sequence). The CDR3 extends over 13 amino acids. This CDR3 reads CAWRGGADYGYTF. In DNA form, the CDR3 reads TGTGCCTGGAGAGGGGGGGCGGACTATGGCTACACCTTC. The whole variable domain, remainder taken from reference TRBV30 and TRBJ1-2, is SQTIHQWPATLVQPVGSPLSLECTVEGTSNPNLYWYRQAAGRGLQLLFYSVGIGQISSEVPQNLSASRPQDRQFILSSKKLLLSDSGFYLCAWRGGADYGYTFGSGTRLTVV.

For the CDR3, the DNA is TGTGCCAGCAGTTACAGGGCTGGGGCCAACGTCCTGACTTTC. Translated, it gives CASSYRAGANVLTF. The chain has TRBV6-6 and TRBJ2-6, with D uncertain. The CDR3 covers 14 residues. V was pared by 2 bases and J by 2 bases, with 4 bases between. Germline V gives CDR1 MNHNY, CDR2 SVGAGI (reference sequence).

The rearrangement uses TRBV6-5 and TRBJ1-1; 9 bases are a match to TRBD1. J was trimmed by 5 bases and V by 3 bases; bases with no gene match: 4. Germline lookup yields CDR1 MNHEY and CDR2 SVGAGI. CDR3 length: 14 amino acids. The CDR3 loop is CASSYTTGGTEAFF. The CDR3 bases are TGTGCCAGCAGTTATACGACAGGGGGAACTGAAGCTTTCTTT.